The 31 T cell receptor beta chains in this list originate from one sample, sequenced in a study of blood T cell repertoires in COVID-19. The table came from immunoSEQ multiplex PCR; TCRdb's copy has only in-frame clones and leaves some out. This repertoire shows more than 350,000 clones, approximately 89% found once; its top ten account for 8% to 13%. Sequences were obtained from peripheral blood. These TCRs come from a woman under 40 with COVID-19, enrolled during active disease.

As to this clone: At the DNA level, this CDR3 is encoded by other sequences in the same sample as well. The gene calls are TRBV9 and TRBJ1-4; D remains ambiguous. This CDR3 comprises 14 residues. Trimming removed 1 base from V and 5 bases from J, with 9 bases in between. The V gene's germline CDR1 is SGDLS and CDR2 YYNGEE. This CDR3 is CASSVSSVNEKLFF. The CDR3 DNA is TGTGCCAGCAGCGTATCATCAGTCAATGAAAAACTGTTTTTT.

This chain uses TRBV5-1 with TRBJ1-5; 7 bases match TRBD1. CDR1 SGHRS and CDR2 YFSETQ come from the germline V gene. The CDR3 is 14 amino acids. The ends lost 6 bases at V and 2 bases at J; junction bases unmatched: 5. The CDR3 DNA follows: TGCGCCAGCAAACCCGACAGGGGCAATCAGCCCCAGCATTTT. The encoded protein is CASKPDRGNQPQHF. Filled out from reference TRBV5-1 and TRBJ1-5, the complete variable domain reads KAGVTQTPRYLIKTRGQQVTLSCSPISGHRSVSWYQQTPGQGLQFLFEYFSETQRNKGNFPGRFSGRQFSNSRSEMNVSTLELGDSALYLCASKPDRGNQPQHFGDGTRLSIL.

The J gene is TRBJ1-2, the V gene TRBV28, with unresolved D. V lost 6 bases and J 4 bases, leaving 12 bases between the germline ends. From germline, CDR1 is MDHEN and CDR2 SYDVKM. CDR3 length: 13 amino acids. DNA of the CDR3: TGTGCCAGCAGCTTCGGGTTAGGCTATGGCTACACCTTC. Translation gives CASSFGLGYGYTF.

The chain joins TRBV21-1 to TRBJ1-1; the D call of TRBD1 is as the table states it, not checked on the DNA. TRBV21-1 represents a pseudogene. The CDR3 has 15 amino acids. CDR3 nucleotides: TGTGCCAGCAGCATTCCGGGACAGGGTGTCACTGAAGCTTTCTTT. Its translation: CASSIPGQGVTEAFF.

This chain joins TRBV4-3 and TRBJ2-7; TRBD1 is a possible D gene (6 bases). CDR1 and CDR2 (germline): LGHNA, YSLEER. V was cut by 0 bases and J by 0 bases, with 18 bases left in between. The CDR3 consists of 18 residues. CDR3 bases: TGCGCCAGCAGCCAAGATCTATTCGGGGACATTCTCTCCTACGAGCAGTACTTC. Amino acid sequence: CASSQDLFGDILSYEQYF.

V usage is TRBV6-5 and J usage is TRBJ2-3; D is ambiguous. Germline values: CDR1 MNHEY, CDR2 SVGAGI. Trimming left V 2 bases short and J 0 bases short, with 9 bases between. This CDR3 contains 15 residues. The CDR3 DNA reads TGTGCCAGCAGTTACGGAGCTTCTAGCACAGATACGCAGTATTTT. Protein: CASSYGASSTDTQYF.

The chain is built from TRBV13 and TRBJ2-2, with D unresolved. Germline-derived CDR1 and CDR2 are PRHDT and FYEKMQ (reference sequence). Trimming cost V 6 bases and J 5 bases, with 4 bases left between them. The CDR3 is 11 residues long. CDR3 DNA sequence: TGTGCCAGCAGTCTTACCGGGGAGCTGTTTTTT. Translating gives CASSLTGELFF.

The rearrangement uses TRBV2 and TRBJ2-3, with D possibly being TRBD2 (5 bases). Germline values: CDR1 SNHLY, CDR2 FYNNEI. Trimming stripped 0 bases from V and 5 bases from J, with 6 bases between. The CDR3 has 13 residues. DNA of the CDR3: TGTGCCAGCAGTGAAGCGAGGGAAGATACGCAGTATTTT. This gives the protein CASSEAREDTQYF.

This sequence joins TRBV11-2 and TRBJ2-7; D is perhaps TRBD1 (6 bases). The CDR3 runs to 15 residues. From germline, CDR1 is SGHAT and CDR2 FQNNGV. V was trimmed by 1 base and J by 5 bases, leaving 15 bases between them. The CDR3 sequence is CASSLGLAGADEQYF. CDR3 DNA: TGTGCCAGCAGCTTAGGTCTAGCAGGGGCCGACGAGCAGTACTTC. Complete variable domain (other parts from reference TRBV11-2 and TRBJ2-7): EAGVAQSPRYKIIEKRQSVAFWCNPISGHATLYWYQQILGQGPKLLIQFQNNGVVDDSQLPKDRFSAERLKGVDSTLKIQPAKLEDSAVYLCASSLGLAGADEQYFGPGTRLTVT.

This clone was seen only a few times. The rearrangement links TRBV20-1 to TRBJ2-1; possibly TRBD2 for D (6 bases). V was trimmed by 3 bases and J by 6 bases, leaving 15 bases between them. This CDR3 spans 14 amino acids. Germline lookup yields CDR1 DFQATT and CDR2 SNEGSKA (reference sequence). The CDR3: CSASGLRDLNEQFF. DNA of the CDR3: TGCAGTGCTAGTGGGTTGCGGGATCTCAATGAGCAGTTCTTC.

V is TRBV28 and J is TRBJ2-4; a possible D gene is TRBD1 (5 bases). V lost 11 bases and J 5 bases, leaving 16 bases between the germline ends. CDR3 length: 13 residues. Germline V CDR1 and CDR2: MDHEN, SYDVKM. The CDR3 spells CASLTGQQNIQYF. The CDR3 DNA follows: TGTGCCTCCCTGACCGGACAACAAAACATTCAGTACTTC.

V usage is TRBV6-4 and J usage is TRBJ2-1, with 10 bases matching TRBD2. There are 14 residues in the CDR3. V was pared by 6 bases and J by 5 bases, with 4 bases of the junction left unmatched. Germline-derived CDR1 and CDR2 are MRHNA and SNTAGT. This CDR3 reads CASSTSGTNNEQFF. In DNA, the CDR3 is TGTGCCAGCAGCACTAGCGGGACCAACAATGAGCAGTTCTTC.

V usage is TRBV7-2 and J usage is TRBJ2-3; D may be TRBD2 (6 bases). CDR3 length: 15 amino acids. Trimming removed 0 bases from V and 7 bases from J, with 14 bases in between. Per the germline V gene, CDR1 is SGHTA and CDR2 is FQGNSA. The CDR3, as DNA: TGTGCCAGCAGCTTAGCGCTGGCGGGGTTTAATACGCAGTATTTT. Residues: CASSLALAGFNTQYF.

V and J are TRBV19 and TRBJ2-7, with D unclear. The CDR3 loop spans 13 amino acids. Germline V gene lookup returns CDR1 LNHDA and CDR2 SQIVND (reference sequence). Trimming removed 5 bases from V and 0 bases from J, with 8 bases in between. Written as DNA, the CDR3 is TGTGCCAGTAGTTCCCAGGTCTCCTACGAGCAGTACTTC. Amino acid sequence: CASSSQVSYEQYF.

This sequence joins TRBV3-1 (or the pseudogene TRBV3-2) and TRBJ2-1; TRBD2 matches 10 bases. Looked up from germline, CDR1 is LGHDT and CDR2 is YNNKEL (reference sequence). After removal of 4 bases from V and 7 bases from J, the junction contained 7 bases not matched to a gene. The CDR3 loop spans 15 amino acids. CDR3 region: CASSRLLAGRNEQFF. In DNA, the CDR3 is TGTGCCAGCAGCCGCTTACTAGCGGGGAGGAATGAGCAGTTCTTC.

This chain connects TRBV9 to TRBJ1-6; no firm D call. V was trimmed by 3 bases and J by 5 bases, leaving 3 bases between them. CDR1 SGDLS and CDR2 YYNGEE come from the germline V gene. CDR3 size: 12 residues. Here the CDR3 reads CASSANNSPLHF. CDR3 DNA sequence: TGTGCCAGCAGCGCCAATAATTCACCCCTCCACTTT.

This clone was seen a handful of times. The chain combines TRBV12-3 or TRBV12-4 with TRBJ2-7, with TRBD2 matching 7 bases. The CDR3 is 13 residues long. Trimming cost V 5 bases and J 6 bases; bases outside gene matches: 7. Here the CDR3 reads CASSLHGGGEQYF. In nucleotides, the CDR3 is TGTGCCAGCAGTCTACATGGGGGGGGCGAGCAGTACTTC.

This chain connects TRBV4-1 to TRBJ2-7; 13 bases match TRBD2. Germline-derived CDR1 and CDR2 are MGHRA and YSYEKL. The CDR3 sequence is 19 residues long. Trimming cost V 3 bases and J 4 bases; bases outside gene matches: 15. The CDR3 nucleotides read TGCGCCAGCAGCCACCCGGCCCCCCCTTGGACTAGCGGGAGATACGAGCAGTACTTC. Translation: CASSHPAPPWTSGRYEQYF.

The chain couples TRBV6-5 to TRBJ2-1; 8 bases match TRBD1. J gave up 5 bases and V 4 bases, and 7 bases lay outside the gene matches. This CDR3 is built from 15 residues. Looked up from germline, CDR1 is MNHEY and CDR2 is SVGAGI. CDR3 protein: CASSSPRTGNNEQFF. CDR3 sequence (DNA): TGTGCCAGCAGTTCTCCCCGGACAGGGAACAATGAGCAGTTCTTC.

The chain employs TRBV5-6 and TRBJ1-2; D uncertain. Germline CDR1 reads SGHDT; CDR2 reads YYEEEE. V was pared by 3 bases and J by 4 bases, with 7 bases between. This CDR3 has 12 amino acids. CDR3 nucleotide sequence: TGTGCCAGCAGCTCTAATTCCTATGGCTACACCTTC. The encoded protein is CASSSNSYGYTF. The whole variable domain, remainder taken from reference TRBV5-6 and TRBJ1-2, is DAGVTQSPTHLIKTRGQQVTLRCSPKSGHDTVSWYQQALGQGPQFIFQYYEEEERQRGNFPDRFSGHQFPNYSSELNVNALLLGDSALYLCASSSNSYGYTFGSGTRLTVV.

CDR3 in DNA: TGTGCCAGTATGGGCGGGAGGGCCAAGGAGACCCAGTACTTC. Translation gives CASMGGRAKETQYF. This chain connects TRBV19 to TRBJ2-5; 9 bases map to TRBD2. Germline V lookup: CDR1 LNHDA, CDR2 SQIVND (reference sequence). The CDR3 has 14 amino acids. Trimming removed 7 bases from V and 5 bases from J; junction bases left unmatched: 8. The full variable domain, in which reference TRBV19 and TRBJ2-5 provide the parts outside the CDR3, is DGGITQSPKYLFRKEGQNVTLSCEQNLNHDAMYWYRQDPGQGLRLIYYSQIVNDFQKGDIAEGYSVSREKKESFPLTVTSAQKNPTAFYLCASMGGRAKETQYFGPGTRLLVL.

V is TRBV19 and J is TRBJ2-6, with 8 bases identical to TRBD2. The CDR3 length is 14 residues. In germline, CDR1 is LNHDA, CDR2 SQIVND (reference sequence). J lost 0 bases, V lost 9 bases, and 1 base had no gene match. DNA of the CDR3: TGTGCCAGCGGGGGGGGCTCTGGGGCCAACGTCCTGACTTTC. Encoded protein: CASGGGSGANVLTF.

The chain joins TRBV5-1 to TRBJ2-1; 8 bases are shared with TRBD2. CDR1 and CDR2 (germline): SGHRS, YFSETQ. The CDR3 has 21 residues. J was trimmed by 4 bases and V by 4 bases; bases with no gene match: 25. CDR3 coding DNA: TGCGCCAGCAGCCTGGCGCAGGGTTTCGGTGCTAGCGGGTTCTTTTACAATGAGCAGTTCTTC. It specifies CASSLAQGFGASGFFYNEQFF.

This sequence joins TRBV4-1 and TRBJ2-1; 9 bases map to TRBD2. The germline CDR1 and CDR2 sequences are MGHRA and YSYEKL. The CDR3 is 17 amino acids. Unmatched junction bases numbered 13, after V lost 7 bases and J lost 3 bases. CDR3 sequence: CASTEDPGLAVYNEQFF. In DNA, the CDR3 is TGCGCCAGCACCGAGGACCCGGGACTAGCAGTCTACAATGAGCAGTTCTTC.

The chain carries TRBV18 and TRBJ1-1; the D is unclear. CDR1 and CDR2 (germline): KGHSH, LQKENI. There are 14 residues in the CDR3. Trimming cost V 6 bases and J 0 bases, with 11 bases left between them. The CDR3 spells CASSREGMNTEAFF. The CDR3 nucleotides are TGTGCCAGCTCCCGGGAAGGTATGAACACTGAAGCTTTCTTT.

The rearrangement joins TRBV4-1 to TRBJ2-2; maybe TRBD1 (6 bases). This CDR3 is built from 14 residues. Germline CDR1 reads MGHRA; CDR2 reads YSYEKL. Trimming shortened V by 4 bases and J by 6 bases, and 12 bases separated the two germline ends. The DNA for the CDR3 is TGCGCCAGCAGCCCCAGGGGAGAATCCGGGGAGCTGTTTTTT. Encoded protein: CASSPRGESGELFF.

V usage is TRBV27 and J usage is TRBJ2-1, with 13 nucleotides matching TRBD2. There are 16 residues in the CDR3. J gave up 6 bases and V 8 bases, and 10 bases lay outside the gene matches. CDR1 and CDR2 (germline): MNHEY, SMNVEV (reference sequence). As DNA, the CDR3 is TGTGCCAGCCGACCTTGGACTAGCGGGAGCCTCAATGAGCAGTTCTTC. Protein: CASRPWTSGSLNEQFF.

This rearrangement joins TRBV5-5 to TRBJ2-2, with 12 nucleotides matching TRBD2. Per germline, CDR1 SGHKS and CDR2 YYEKEE (reference sequence). V lost 3 bases to trimming and J lost 0 bases; unmatched junction nucleotides: 6. This CDR3 is 18 amino acids long. The CDR3 loop reads CASSSGLAGWANTGELFF. The CDR3 DNA reads TGTGCCAGCAGCTCGGGACTAGCGGGCTGGGCGAACACCGGGGAGCTGTTTTTT.

The chain recombines TRBV12-2 with TRBJ2-1; the tabulated D call, TRBD2, remains unverified against the DNA. TRBV12-2 corresponds to a pseudogene. The CDR3 loop spans 15 amino acids. The CDR3 spells CASRLGCGLANEQFF. CDR3 nucleotides: TGTGCAAGTCGCTTAGGCTGTGGACTAGCGAATGAGCAGTTCTTC.

The chain is built from TRBV19 and TRBJ2-3; TRBD1 agrees at 7 bases. The CDR3 has 15 amino acids. V shed 3 bases, J shed 0 bases, and the junction held 3 bases outside the gene matches. Germline-derived CDR1 and CDR2 are LNHDA and SQIVND (reference sequence). CDR3 nucleotide sequence: TGTGCCAGTAGTATGGGCAGGGGGAGCACAGATACGCAGTATTTT. It encodes CASSMGRGSTDTQYF.

The chain is built from TRBV10-3 and TRBJ2-3, with TRBD2 matching 11 bases. V lost 3 bases, J lost 8 bases, and 10 bases stayed unmatched. CDR3 length: 16 amino acids. The germline CDR1 and CDR2 sequences are ENHRY and SYGVKD. In nucleotides, the CDR3 is TGTGCCATCAGTGACGGACTAGCGGGCTCGGCAGGTACGCAGTATTTT. Amino acids: CAISDGLAGSAGTQYF.